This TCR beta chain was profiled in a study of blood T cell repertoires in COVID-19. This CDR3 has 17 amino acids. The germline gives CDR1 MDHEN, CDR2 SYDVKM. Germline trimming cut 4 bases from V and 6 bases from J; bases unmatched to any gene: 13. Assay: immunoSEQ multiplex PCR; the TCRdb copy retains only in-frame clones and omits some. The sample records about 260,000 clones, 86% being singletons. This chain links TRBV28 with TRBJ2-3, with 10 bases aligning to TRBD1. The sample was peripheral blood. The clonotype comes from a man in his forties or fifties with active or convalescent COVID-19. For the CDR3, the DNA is TGTGCCAGCAGTTCCCGGACAGGGGGGAGGCCGACGGATACGCAGTATTTT. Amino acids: CASSSRTGGRPTDTQYF. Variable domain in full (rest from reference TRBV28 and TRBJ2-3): DVKVTQSSRYLVKRTGEKVFLECVQDMDHENMFWYRQDPGLGLRLIYFSYDVKMKEKGDIPEGYSVSREKKERFSLILESASTNQTSMYLCASSSRTGGRPTDTQYFGPGTRLTVL.